This passage covers 31 T cell receptor beta chains from one sample sequenced in a study of blood T cell repertoires in COVID-19. Sequencing used immunoSEQ multiplex PCR; TCRdb keeps in-frame clones, though not all of them. The sample has about 190,000 clones; around 90% are singletons. Specimen: peripheral blood. Source of these receptors: a man between 40 and 49 years old with acute or convalescent COVID-19.

This clone was observed a single time. This chain uses TRBV25-1 with TRBJ1-1; possible D gene TRBD1, 5 bases. CDR1 MGHDK and CDR2 SYGVNS come from the germline V gene. The CDR3 loop spans 14 amino acids. V was pared by 6 bases and J by 4 bases, with 15 bases between. The CDR3 is CASSVAGGSTEAFF. The CDR3 coding sequence is TGTGCCAGCAGCGTCGCGGGGGGAAGCACTGAAGCTTTCTTT.

The chain employs TRBV24-1 and TRBJ1-1, with a weak D call TRBD1 (5 bases). The CDR3 is made up of 15 amino acids. In germline, CDR1 is KGHDR, CDR2 SFDVKD. V was pared by 2 bases and J by 1 base, with 10 bases between. CDR3 bases: TGTGCCACCAGTGATTCGACAACAGGGAACACTGAAGCTTTCTTT. This gives the protein CATSDSTTGNTEAFF.

This sequence joins TRBV28 and TRBJ2-1, with 13 bases identical to TRBD2. V shed 6 bases, J shed 4 bases, and the junction held 12 bases outside the gene matches. Germline V gene data show CDR1 as MDHEN and CDR2 as SYDVKM. The CDR3 covers 18 residues. CDR3 amino acids: CASRGLAGSTDRYNEQFF. DNA of the CDR3: TGTGCCAGCAGGGGACTAGCGGGGTCTACTGACAGATACAATGAGCAGTTCTTC.

Comment on this clone: One junction end does not reproduce the germline sequence, and a read error may be involved. The rearrangement joins TRBV6-1 to TRBJ1-3; D is uncertain. The CDR3 is 13 residues long. The germline V gene has CDR1 MNHNS and CDR2 SASEGT. CDR3: CASIEPVGNTIYF. For the CDR3, the DNA is TGTGCCAGCATTGAACCTGTCGGAAACACCATATATTTT.

The CDR3 DNA is TGTGCCAGCAGCTCCTTCGGACTAGCGGGGACGGGCACAGATACGCAGTATTTT. It is translated as CASSSFGLAGTGTDTQYF. The chain carries TRBV5-4 and TRBJ2-3; 12 bases agree with TRBD2. V dropped 3 bases and J dropped 1; count of bases not matched to a gene: 9. Germline lookup yields CDR1 SGHNT and CDR2 YYREEE (reference sequence). There are 18 residues in the CDR3.

The chain employs TRBV27 and TRBJ2-5; D is undetermined. V lost 3 bases and J 5 bases, leaving 13 bases between the germline ends. The CDR3 extends over 14 amino acids. In germline, CDR1 is MNHEY, CDR2 SMNVEV (reference sequence). The CDR3 sequence is CASSFGRGGETQYF. CDR3 coding DNA: TGTGCCAGCAGTTTCGGCCGCGGTGGGGAGACCCAGTACTTC.

Note on this clone: Other DNA sequences in the sample encode the same CDR3. The chain has TRBV19 and TRBJ2-3, with 9 bases identical to TRBD1. The CDR3 is 13 residues long. Germline V gives CDR1 LNHDA, CDR2 SQIVND (reference sequence). V shed 6 bases and J 5 bases; nucleotides not matched to a gene: 3. CDR3 DNA: TGTGCCAGTAGCAACAGGGGGCAAGATACGCAGTATTTT. Amino acid sequence: CASSNRGQDTQYF.

The V gene is TRBV6-5, the J gene TRBJ1-3, with 7 bases that match TRBD1. The V and J ends lost 4 bases and 0 bases, in that order; junction bases with no gene match: 6. This CDR3 comprises 16 residues. The germline CDR1 and CDR2 sequences are MNHEY and SVGAGI. The CDR3, as DNA: TGTGCCAGCAGTTCTGCAGGGGGAGGCTCTGGAAACACCATATATTTT. Its protein is CASSSAGGGSGNTIYF.

This clone was seen a single time. CDR3 DNA sequence: TGTGCCAGCAGCCAAGGGTATGCAGGGGGAGATGGCTACACCTTC. Translating it yields CASSQGYAGGDGYTF. The chain has TRBV3-1 (or the pseudogene TRBV3-2) and TRBJ1-2; 7 bases map to TRBD1. V dropped 1 base and J dropped 6; count of bases not matched to a gene: 8. The CDR3 contains 15 residues. The germline gives CDR1 LGHDT, CDR2 YNNKEL (reference sequence).

The chain carries TRBV28 and TRBJ2-4; a possible D gene is TRBD1 (5 bases). The CDR3 is made up of 16 amino acids. CDR1 is MDHEN, CDR2 SYDVKM, per germline. V gave up 6 bases and J gave up 0 bases, with 15 bases separating them. CDR3 nucleotides: TGTGCCAGCAGGGGCGACAGAATTCTAGCCAAAAACATTCAGTACTTC. Its translation: CASRGDRILAKNIQYF.

This clone was picked up one time. The chain carries TRBV11-2 and TRBJ1-3; D remains ambiguous. The CDR3 loop spans 14 amino acids. Germline V gene data show CDR1 as SGHAT and CDR2 as FQNNGV. V was clipped by 4 bases and J by 0 bases, with 7 bases between them. The CDR3 DNA sequence: TGTGCCAGCAGCTCCTCGGGCTCTGGAAACACCATATATTTT. Its translation is CASSSSGSGNTIYF. Using reference TRBV11-2 and TRBJ1-3 for the parts outside the CDR3, the full variable domain is EAGVAQSPRYKIIEKRQSVAFWCNPISGHATLYWYQQILGQGPKLLIQFQNNGVVDDSQLPKDRFSAERLKGVDSTLKIQPAKLEDSAVYLCASSSSGSGNTIYFGEGSWLTVV.

This chain links TRBV18 with TRBJ2-1; D remains unclear. The CDR3 consists of 21 residues. The germline CDR1 and CDR2 sequences are KGHSH and LQKENI. V lost 3 bases to trimming and J lost 0 bases, with 27 bases between them. DNA for the CDR3: TGTGCCAGCTCACCGCCGCTACATCTAGTTCCCACTCGTTTCTCCTACAATGAGCAGTTCTTC. Translation: CASSPPLHLVPTRFSYNEQFF.

The V call is TRBV28, the J call TRBJ2-5, with 7 nucleotides matching TRBD1. The CDR3 covers 14 residues. Per the germline V gene, CDR1 is MDHEN and CDR2 is SYDVKM. V lost 3 bases to trimming and J lost 4 bases; unmatched junction nucleotides: 5. This chain's CDR3 is CASSFKGGGETQYF. For the CDR3, the DNA is TGTGCCAGCAGTTTTAAAGGGGGCGGAGAGACCCAGTACTTC. Full variable domain (rest looked up from reference TRBV28 and TRBJ2-5): DVKVTQSSRYLVKRTGEKVFLECVQDMDHENMFWYRQDPGLGLRLIYFSYDVKMKEKGDIPEGYSVSREKKERFSLILESASTNQTSMYLCASSFKGGGETQYFGPGTRLLVL.

This chain joins TRBV27 and TRBJ1-1; D not certain. Germline CDR1 is MNHEY and CDR2 is SMNVEV (reference sequence). V lost 5 bases to trimming and J lost 4 bases, with 17 bases between them. This CDR3 region has 15 residues. CDR3 nucleotide sequence: TGTGCCAGCAGTCCGAGGAGGACTTTGAGCACTGAAGCTTTCTTT. This encodes CASSPRRTLSTEAFF.

The V call is TRBV15, the J call TRBJ1-2; no clear D gene. Trimming cost V 2 bases and J 4 bases, with 8 bases left between them. Germline V CDR1 and CDR2: LNHNV, YYDKDF (reference sequence). This CDR3 region has 13 residues. The CDR3 region has the DNA TGTGCCACCAGCAGACCCGGTTTCTATGGCTACACCTTC. Protein sequence: CATSRPGFYGYTF.

This clone was picked up a small number of times. The chain has TRBV5-1 and TRBJ2-3, with 9 bases that match TRBD2. The CDR3 length is 15 residues. J lost 7 bases, V lost 4 bases, and 10 bases had no gene match. Germline V lookup: CDR1 SGHRS, CDR2 YFSETQ. The DNA for the CDR3 is TGCGCCAGCAGCCCGGGCGGGGGGGCTATAAATACGCAGTATTTT. The encoded protein is CASSPGGGAINTQYF.

The CDR3 region is CASSPRTGDPYGYTF. The CDR3 DNA reads TGTGCCAGCAGTCCCCGGACAGGGGATCCCTATGGCTACACCTTC. The chain is built from TRBV27 and TRBJ1-2, with TRBD1 identical over 9 bases. Losses at the gene ends were 5 bases for V and 4 bases for J; bases not matched to a gene: 8. The V gene's germline CDR1 is MNHEY and CDR2 SMNVEV (reference sequence). The CDR3 contains 15 residues.

The chain couples TRBV19 to TRBJ1-2; TRBD1 matches 7 bases. Germline V CDR1 and CDR2: LNHDA, SQIVND (reference sequence). Unmatched junction bases numbered 10, after V lost 6 bases and J lost 0 bases. There are 16 residues in the CDR3. CDR3 residues: CASSPGQQGANYGYTF. CDR3 nucleotides: TGTGCCAGTAGCCCGGGACAGCAGGGCGCTAACTATGGCTACACCTTC.

This chain links TRBV6-5 with TRBJ2-1, with 7 bases aligning to TRBD1. V was pared by 5 bases and J by 3 bases, with 4 bases of the junction left unmatched. CDR1 MNHEY and CDR2 SVGAGI come from the germline V gene. The CDR3 extends over 14 amino acids. As DNA, the CDR3 is TGTGCCAGCAGTCTCCGGACAGGCTACAATGAGCAGTTCTTC. Translating gives CASSLRTGYNEQFF.

This chain uses TRBV5-6 with TRBJ1-2; 7 positions agree with TRBD1. V lost 3 bases, J lost 5 bases, and 16 bases stayed unmatched. Germline CDR1 is SGHDT and CDR2 is YYEEEE. The CDR3 extends over 17 amino acids. Written as DNA, the CDR3 is TGTGCCAGCAGCTCCATAATGACAGGGCAACAACGGTATGGCTACACCTTC. Translated: CASSSIMTGQQRYGYTF.

This chain uses TRBV9 with TRBJ1-6, with TRBD1 as a possible D gene (6 bases). The germline V gene has CDR1 SGDLS and CDR2 YYNGEE. The CDR3 spans 18 residues. The V gene lost 5 bases and the J gene lost 5 bases, with 23 bases spanning the gap. CDR3 nucleotides: TGTGCCAGCAGGGGGGCTACCCGGGAGGGCGGCGATAATTCACCCCTCCACTTT. Its protein is CASRGATREGGDNSPLHF. Complete variable domain (other parts from reference TRBV9 and TRBJ1-6): DSGVTQTPKHLITATGQRVTLRCSPRSGDLSVYWYQQSLDQGLQFLIQYYNGEERAKGNILERFSAQQFPDLHSELNLSSLELGDSALYFCASRGATREGGDNSPLHFGNGTRLTVT.

The chain has TRBV12-5 and TRBJ2-2; D call uncertain. Trimming pared 3 bases from V and 4 bases from J, leaving 9 bases between. This CDR3 comprises 14 residues. The germline V gene encodes CDR1 LGHNT and CDR2 FRNRAP. The CDR3 DNA sequence: TGTGCTAGTGGTTTCCTCCTAGGCACCGGGGAGCTGTTTTTT. Protein: CASGFLLGTGELFF.

The V and J genes are TRBV7-8 and TRBJ2-7, with D perhaps TRBD1 (5 bases). V dropped 6 bases and J dropped 1 base, with 19 bases sitting between them. The CDR3 is 16 residues long. Per the germline V gene, CDR1 is SGHVS and CDR2 is FQNEAQ. CDR3 residues: CASSPAPRARSYEQYF. CDR3 bases: TGTGCCAGCAGTCCGGCCCCCAGGGCGAGATCCTACGAGCAGTACTTC. Variable domain in full (rest from reference TRBV7-8 and TRBJ2-7): GAGVSQSPRYKVAKRGQDVALRCDPISGHVSLFWYQQALGQGPEFLTYFQNEAQLDKSGLPSDRFFAERPEGSVSTLKIQRTQQEDSAVYLCASSPAPRARSYEQYFGPGTRLTVT.

The chain links TRBV15 to TRBJ1-2, with TRBD1 matching over 8 bases. V was pared by 0 bases and J by 2 bases, with 2 bases of the junction left unmatched. This CDR3 is built from 15 residues. Germline V gene data show CDR1 as LNHNV and CDR2 as YYDKDF (reference sequence). CDR3 sequence (DNA): TGTGCCACCAGCAGAGATCGACAGGGGAACTATGGCTACACCTTC. It codes for CATSRDRQGNYGYTF.

This clone turned up a few times. The CDR3 nucleotides read TGTGCCACCCGCGAAGACAGGGGTAATTCACCCCTCCACTTT. Protein product: CATREDRGNSPLHF. The rearrangement links TRBV7-9 to TRBJ1-6; TRBD1 matches at 8 bases. Per germline, CDR1 SEHNR and CDR2 FQNEAQ (reference sequence). There are 14 residues in the CDR3. V lost 10 bases and J lost 6; bases outside the gene matches: 8. The full variable domain, completed using reference TRBV7-9 and TRBJ1-6, is DTGVSQNPRHKITKRGQNVTFRCDPISEHNRLYWYRQTLGQGPEFLTYFQNEAQLEKSRLLSDRFSAERPKGSFSTLEIQRTEQGDSAMYLCATREDRGNSPLHFGNGTRLTVT.

This clone was counted only a few times. The chain joins TRBV6-4 to TRBJ2-2; TRBD2 aligns across 7 bases. This CDR3 comprises 13 residues. The V and J ends lost 2 bases and 7 bases, in that order; junction bases with no gene match: 1. Germline V gene data show CDR1 as MRHNA and CDR2 as SNTAGT. The CDR3 DNA sequence: TGTGCCAGCAGTGACCGGACTAGCGGGGAGCTGTTTTTT. It translates to CASSDRTSGELFF.

This chain connects TRBV28 to TRBJ1-1, with D perhaps matching TRBD1 (6 bases). This CDR3 has 19 residues. Germline V gene lookup returns CDR1 MDHEN and CDR2 SYDVKM. The ends were cut back, 4 bases at V and 0 bases at J, with 24 bases in the middle. The CDR3 DNA reads as TGTGCCAGCAGTTCTACCTCAGGGGCCGCCTTTGGGATGAACACTGAAGCTTTCTTT. Its translation: CASSSTSGAAFGMNTEAFF.

The rearrangement links TRBV19 to TRBJ1-2; D is unresolved. The ends were cut back, 3 bases at V and 1 base at J, with 9 bases in the middle. Looked up from germline, CDR1 is LNHDA and CDR2 is SQIVND (reference sequence). The CDR3 runs to 14 residues. CDR3 nucleotides: TGTGCCAGTAGTATCCGCGGGGATAACTATGGCTACACCTTC. It encodes CASSIRGDNYGYTF.

The rearrangement links TRBV15 to TRBJ2-7; tentatively, D is TRBD1 (6 bases). Per the germline V gene, CDR1 is LNHNV and CDR2 is YYDKDF (reference sequence). The CDR3 contains 16 residues. Trimming pared 2 bases from V and 0 bases from J, leaving 14 bases between. CDR3 amino acids: CATSRHRVGGSYEQYF. CDR3 coding DNA: TGTGCCACCAGCAGACACAGGGTTGGCGGCTCCTACGAGCAGTACTTC. Drawing the rest from reference TRBV15 and TRBJ2-7, the complete variable domain is DAMVIQNPRYQVTQFGKPVTLSCSQTLNHNVMYWYQQKSSQAPKLLFHYYDKDFNNEADTPDNFQSRRPNTSFCFLDIRSPGLGDTAMYLCATSRHRVGGSYEQYFGPGTRLTVT.

V gene TRBV29-1 combines with J gene TRBJ2-7; D possibly corresponds to TRBD1 (6 bases). Trimming took off 5 bases at V and 5 bases at J, with 13 bases between the two ends. This CDR3 region has 12 residues. Germline CDR1 reads SQVTM; CDR2 reads ANQGSEA. The CDR3 loop reads CSVIKQGNEQYF. The CDR3, as DNA: TGCAGCGTTATAAAACAGGGTAACGAGCAGTACTTC.

The rearrangement links TRBV13 to TRBJ2-5, with TRBD2 as a possible D gene (6 bases). The CDR3 is 14 residues long. In germline, CDR1 is PRHDT, CDR2 FYEKMQ (reference sequence). The germline V and J ends were trimmed by 3 bases and 5 bases, with 13 bases remaining between them. The CDR3 DNA reads TGTGCCAGCAGCTTTCCGGGGGTCGGCGAGACCCAGTACTTC. It is translated as CASSFPGVGETQYF.